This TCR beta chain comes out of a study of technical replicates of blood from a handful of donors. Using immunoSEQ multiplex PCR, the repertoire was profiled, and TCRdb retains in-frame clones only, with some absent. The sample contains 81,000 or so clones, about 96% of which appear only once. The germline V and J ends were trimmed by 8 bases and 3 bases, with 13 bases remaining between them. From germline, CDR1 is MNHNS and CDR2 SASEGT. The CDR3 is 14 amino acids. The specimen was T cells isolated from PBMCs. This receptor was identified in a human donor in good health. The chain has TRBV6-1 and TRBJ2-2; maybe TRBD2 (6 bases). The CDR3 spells CASSEGLYTGELFF. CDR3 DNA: TGTGCCAGCTCAGAGGGACTTTACACCGGGGAGCTGTTTTTT.